The rows below give T cell receptor beta chains drawn from one sample of a study of vaccination and CD4 T cells after COVID-19. TCRdb independently ran MiXCR on the PCR reads; one entry per CDR3 protein. The table lists 12,000 or so distinct CDR3 sequences, 25% to 30% of them singletons. Their cognate antigens are unknown. Here the sequenced sample was CD4+ T cells from blood, cultured in vitro, taken before SARS-CoV-2 vaccination. The receptors come from a human donor who received a COVID-19 vaccine. Both conserved end residues are trimmed from each CDR3. Not every row has a clone size; where given, it reads once, few, many or a size class.

>.|12|TRBJ2-7|TRBV5-1
ASSLSRPSVEQY
>.|11|TRBJ2-7|TRBV7-3
ASSLFLTDEQY
>.|13|TRBJ1-4|TRBV20-1
SARDPTLGDEKLF
>.|11|TRBJ1-5|TRBV2
ASSVEGNQPQH
>.|12|TRBJ1-6|TRBV7-9
ASSQNQENSPLH
>.|12|TRBJ2-4|TRBV6-1
ASKGTLAKNIQY
>few|12|TRBJ1-1|TRBV6-1
ASRWGGRNTEAF
>few|13|TRBJ2-5|TRBV24-1
ATSDSGTDQETQY
>.|12|TRBJ2-7|TRBV7-9
ASSETAGAYEQY
>.|14|TRBJ2-4|TRBV6-1
ASSEALGLDKNIQY
>.|13|TRBJ2-3|TRBV10-3
AISGGATSTDTQY
>.|14|TRBJ2-3|TRBV6-1
ASSEGGGPSTDTQY
>.|12|TRBJ2-2|TRBV11-3
ASSLVQGAGELF
>.|14|TRBJ2-5|TRBV5-4
ASSLGGGTTEETQY
>.|17|TRBJ2-6|TRBV6-1
ASSLTLGTGKAGANVLT
>few|12|TRBJ2-7|TRBV10-3
AISEGTGGYEQY
>.|11|TRBJ1-1|TRBV19
ASSIDRGTEAF
>.|15|TRBJ2-3|TRBV9
ASSVEGTGGSADTQY
>.|12|TRBJ2-3|TRBV5-1
ASRSGPSTDTQY
>medium-sized|14|TRBJ1-6|TRBV6-2/TRBV6-3
ASSYRSNYLRTPLH
>.|14|TRBJ2-2|TRBV2
ASSFTGQENTGELF
>few|11|TRBJ1-1|TRBV6-5
ASSSRGDTEAF
>.|10|TRBJ1-2|TRBV7-3
ASSLEGYGYT
>.|15|TRBJ2-3|TRBV24-1
ATSDFGTGGSTDTQY
>.|15|TRBJ1-1|TRBV5-6
ASSLLTQVLKNTEAF
>few|14|TRBJ1-5|TRBV2
ASSKLRTDSNQPQH
>.|12|TRBJ1-1|TRBV19
ASSIGPHRTEAF
>few|10|TRBJ1-2|TRBV6-1
ASSEGTGGYT
>.|11|TRBJ1-1|TRBV5-1
ASSLRGGYEAF
>.|11|TRBJ1-1|TRBV20-1
SAIRDMNTEAF
>few|11|TRBJ1-2|TRBV2
ASSVNRVTGYT
>.|11|TRBJ2-1|TRBV11-3
ASNVETGEGQF
>few|17|TRBJ2-7|TRBV7-9
ASSSPQGLETRQGHEQY
>.|9|TRBJ2-7|TRBV20-1
SASPGYEQY
>.|13|TRBJ2-3|TRBV10-2
ASSPRGASTDTQY
>.|11|TRBJ1-1|TRBV30
AWTNWGNTEAF
>once|12|TRBJ1-5|TRBV5-6
ASSPAGVGQPQH
>.|14|TRBJ2-1|TRBV7-6
ASSQPGGPSGNEQF
>few|14|TRBJ1-1|TRBV7-6
ASSLFAGMGVTEAF
>few|13|TRBJ1-4|TRBV27
ASSSIRDPNEKLF
>.|13|TRBJ1-6|TRBV6-1
ASKEQGSYNSPLH
>.|13|TRBJ2-7|TRBV6-1
ASSIEPGQVYEQY
>.|10|TRBJ2-7|TRBV30
AWRTSSNNQY
>few|12|TRBJ1-4|TRBV20-1
SATGRGAIEKLF
>.|12|TRBJ2-7|TRBV2
ASTERQATYEQY
>few|12|TRBJ2-5|TRBV7-6
ASSSYIGRETQY
>few|13|TRBJ2-7|TRBV27
ASSSPGQGAREQY
>.|10|TRBJ2-2|TRBV6-1
ASTQSNGELF
>medium-sized|9|TRBJ2-7|TRBV4-2
ASSQEDEQY
>.|12|TRBJ2-7|TRBV15
ATSRDYQDYEQY
>few|13|TRBJ2-6|TRBV2
ASRSEGAGANVLT
>few|12|TRBJ2-3|TRBV10-3
AISEGTSFDTQY
>.|12|TRBJ1-2|TRBV5-4
ASSLVSNTHGYT